This TCR beta chain was observed in a study of shared clonotypes between healthy human individuals. This clone occurred many times. Libraries were prepared by immunoSEQ multiplex PCR; TCRdb keeps only in-frame clonotypes and omits some of them. The sample has 950,000 to 1,100,000 clones; around 82% are singletons. The sequence was obtained from a man aged 18 to 29 in good health. Some clones in this sample may be carry-over from other donors' samples. The sequenced material came from memory CD4+ T cells from PBMCs. Subset in this sample: CD45RA-negative fraction.

CDR3 region: CASSPLSLGTRSNQPQHF. The CDR3 DNA reads TGTGCCAGCAGTCCGCTTTCCCTCGGGACACGTAGCAATCAGCCCCAGCATTTT. The rearrangement joins TRBV28 to TRBJ1-5, with D possibly being TRBD1 (6 bases). This CDR3 is built from 18 residues. Germline CDR1 MDHEN, CDR2 SYDVKM. V shed 5 bases and J shed 0 bases, with 20 bases lying between them.